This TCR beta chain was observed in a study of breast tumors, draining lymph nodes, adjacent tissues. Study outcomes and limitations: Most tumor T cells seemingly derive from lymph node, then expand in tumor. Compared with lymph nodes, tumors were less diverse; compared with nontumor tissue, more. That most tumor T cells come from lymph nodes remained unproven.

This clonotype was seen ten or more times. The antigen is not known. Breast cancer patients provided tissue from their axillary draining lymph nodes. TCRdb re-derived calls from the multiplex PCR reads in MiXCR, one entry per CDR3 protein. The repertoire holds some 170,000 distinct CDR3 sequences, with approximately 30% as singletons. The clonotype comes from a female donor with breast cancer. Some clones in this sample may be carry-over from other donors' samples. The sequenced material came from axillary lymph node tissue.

The DNA for the CDR3 is TGTGCCAGCAAGAGGGTGGCAGGGCCCTACGAGCAGTACTTC. Protein product: CASKRVAGPYEQYF. The V gene is TRBV5-6, the J gene TRBJ2-7, with D perhaps assigned TRBD1 or TRBD2 (5 bases each). The ends were cut back, 6 bases at V and 2 bases at J, with 15 bases in the middle. This CDR3 has 14 amino acids. In germline, CDR1 is SGHDT, CDR2 YYEEEE.